The clone carrying this T cell receptor (beta chain) was detected a few times. V lost 1 base and J lost 7, with 11 bases in between. The CDR3 extends over 15 amino acids. Germline V lookup: CDR1 MDHEN, CDR2 SYDVKM. These data originate in a study of T cells after yellow fever vaccination. TCRdb passed the 5' RACE reads through MiXCR, listing each CDR3 protein once. Of some 340,000 distinct CDR3 sequences listed, roughly a tenth were seen once; the top ten hold about 3%. V gene TRBV28 combines with J gene TRBJ1-6; D gene unclear. The TCR sequence derives from a man aged 18-30 years who received the YFV17D yellow fever vaccine. The sequencing here drew on CD4+ T cells sorted from PBMCs, taken 45 days after the yellow fever booster vaccination. CDR3 nucleotides: TGTGCCAGCAGTTTATTCTCCTTCAGGAATTCACCCCTCCACTTT. The encoded protein is CASSLFSFRNSPLHF.